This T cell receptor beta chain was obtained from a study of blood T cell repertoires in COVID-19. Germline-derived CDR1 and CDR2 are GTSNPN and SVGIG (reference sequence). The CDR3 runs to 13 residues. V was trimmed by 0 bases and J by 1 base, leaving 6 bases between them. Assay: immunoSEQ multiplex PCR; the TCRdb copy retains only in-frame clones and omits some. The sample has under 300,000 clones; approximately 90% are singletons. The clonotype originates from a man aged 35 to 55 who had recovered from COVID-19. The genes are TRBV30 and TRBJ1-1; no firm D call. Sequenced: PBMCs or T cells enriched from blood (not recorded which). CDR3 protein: CAWSVLTNTEAFF. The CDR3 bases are TGTGCCTGGAGTGTACTAACGAACACTGAAGCTTTCTTT.